These 32 T cell receptor beta chains were all obtained from the same sample, sequenced in a study of blood T cell repertoires in COVID-19. Only in-frame clones appear in the TCRdb table, and some are missing; sequencing was by immunoSEQ multiplex PCR. This table holds about 140,000 clones, roughly 84% found once. The sequencing input was peripheral blood. The receptors here all came from a woman aged 55-70 years with acute or convalescent COVID-19.

The V call is TRBV7-6, the J call TRBJ2-1; 7 bases line up with TRBD2. Germline loops: CDR1 SGHVS, CDR2 FNYEAQ. The V gene end was trimmed by 3 bases and the J gene end by 3 bases; junction bases not matched to a gene: 2. The CDR3 runs 14 residues. CDR3 sequence (DNA): TGTGCCAGCAGCTTCAGCGGGGACTACAATGAGCAGTTCTTC. It codes for CASSFSGDYNEQFF.

The chain uses TRBV2 and TRBJ1-2; D not certain. Germline V gives CDR1 SNHLY, CDR2 FYNNEI. The CDR3 consists of 12 residues. V was shortened by 7 bases and J by 3 bases, with 9 bases between the two germline ends. CDR3 coding DNA: TGTGCCAGCACTACAGATTACTATGGCTACACCTTC. This translates into CASTTDYYGYTF.

The gene calls are TRBV7-2 and TRBJ2-7; 10 bases agree with TRBD2. Per the germline V gene, CDR1 is SGHTA and CDR2 is FQGNSA. Trimming removed 2 bases from V and 3 bases from J; junction bases left unmatched: 4. The CDR3 has 15 residues. The CDR3 loop is CASSLSASGGYEQYF. CDR3 coding DNA: TGTGCCAGCAGCTTATCGGCTAGCGGGGGCTACGAGCAGTACTTC.

The chain has TRBV6-2 or TRBV6-3 and TRBJ2-7; 9 bases line up with TRBD2. J gave up 3 bases and V 5 bases, and 5 bases lay outside the gene matches. The CDR3 is 14 amino acids. CDR1 and CDR2 (germline): MNHEY, SVGEGT. CDR3 in amino acids: CASSPGTSSYEQYF. The CDR3 nucleotides read TGTGCCAGCAGTCCCGGGACTAGCAGCTACGAGCAGTACTTC.

This clone was counted once. The chain is built from TRBV6-4 and TRBJ1-4; 11 bases line up with TRBD1. CDR3 size: 18 residues. Germline trimming cut 4 bases from V and 3 bases from J; bases unmatched to any gene: 10. Germline-derived CDR1 and CDR2 are MRHNA and SNTAGT. CDR3: CASSGHGQGAPANEKLFF. The DNA for the CDR3 is TGTGCCAGCAGTGGCCACGGACAGGGGGCTCCGGCTAATGAAAAACTGTTTTTT.

The V gene is TRBV3-1 (or the pseudogene TRBV3-2), the J gene TRBJ2-7; D perhaps matches TRBD1 (5 bases). This CDR3 region has 12 residues. V was pared by 3 bases and J by 2 bases, with 5 bases between. CDR1 LGHDT and CDR2 YNNKEL come from the germline V gene (reference sequence). The CDR3 DNA reads TGTGCCAGCAGCCAGGACACCTACGAGCAGTACTTC. Its translation: CASSQDTYEQYF.

The V and J genes are TRBV5-4 and TRBJ1-6; 7 bases match TRBD1. CDR1 SGHNT and CDR2 YYREEE come from the germline V gene (reference sequence). J was trimmed by 14 bases and V by 3 bases; bases with no gene match: 11. The CDR3 runs to 14 residues. The CDR3 here is CASSSRTGGLSLHF. The CDR3 coding sequence is TGTGCCAGCAGCTCTAGGACAGGAGGCTTATCCCTCCACTTT.

V and J are TRBV27 and TRBJ1-5; D might be TRBD1 (6 bases). The CDR3 contains 20 residues. V shed 6 bases and J shed 2 bases, with 29 bases lying between them. Germline lookup yields CDR1 MNHEY and CDR2 SMNVEV (reference sequence). CDR3 in amino acids: CASSSTGSGVYIVGNQPQHF. CDR3 coding DNA: TGTGCCAGCAGCTCAACAGGGTCCGGGGTCTATATCGTCGGCAATCAGCCCCAGCATTTT.

The chain employs TRBV19 and TRBJ2-1; 8 bases are a match to TRBD1. This CDR3 is 13 amino acids long. The junction had 0 bases not matched to a gene; V was cut back by 2 bases and J by 6 bases. The germline CDR1 and CDR2 sequences are LNHDA and SQIVND (reference sequence). The CDR3 DNA reads as TGTGCCAGTAGTATAACAGGGGGCAATGAGCAGTTCTTC. Translating gives CASSITGGNEQFF. The full variable domain, with the rest looked up from reference TRBV19 and TRBJ2-1, is DGGITQSPKYLFRKEGQNVTLSCEQNLNHDAMYWYRQDPGQGLRLIYYSQIVNDFQKGDIAEGYSVSREKKESFPLTVTSAQKNPTAFYLCASSITGGNEQFFGPGTRLTVL.

The chain combines TRBV28 with TRBJ1-2, with 10 bases lining up with TRBD1. Germline loops: CDR1 MDHEN, CDR2 SYDVKM. V gave up 6 bases and J gave up 4 bases; unmatched junction bases: 8. CDR3 length equals 15 residues. As DNA, the CDR3 is TGTGCCAGCAGCATTCTCGGACAGGGGGGCTATGGCTACACCTTC. Translation gives CASSILGQGGYGYTF.

V gene TRBV6-5 combines with J gene TRBJ1-1; tentatively, D is TRBD1 (6 bases). Germline values: CDR1 MNHEY, CDR2 SVGAGI. The CDR3 has 14 residues. Trimming left V 6 bases short and J 4 bases short, with 15 bases between. As DNA, the CDR3 is TGTGCCAGCAGCGAGATAGGGGGGGTCACTGAAGCTTTCTTT. Translation: CASSEIGGVTEAFF.

This clone was recorded once. The rearrangement joins TRBV6-6 to TRBJ1-1, with TRBD1 matching 8 bases. The V gene's germline CDR1 is MNHNY and CDR2 SVGAGI (reference sequence). CDR3 length equals 15 residues. V lost 4 bases to trimming and J lost 0 bases; unmatched junction nucleotides: 4. This chain's CDR3 is CASSSLDRVNTEAFF. CDR3 nucleotide sequence: TGTGCCAGCAGTTCCTTGGACAGGGTGAACACTGAAGCTTTCTTT.

The V call is TRBV7-9, the J call TRBJ1-1; perhaps TRBD1 as D (6 bases). The V and J ends lost 11 bases and 6 bases respectively, with 10 bases between them. In germline, CDR1 is SEHNR, CDR2 FQNEAQ (reference sequence). This CDR3 comprises 10 residues. The CDR3 nucleotides are TGTGCCGTCACAGGGCCTGAAGCTTTCTTT. As protein: CAVTGPEAFF.

CDR3 sequence reads: CASSLLPQETQYF. Here the CDR3 DNA reads TGTGCCAGCAGTTTACTACCCCAAGAGACCCAGTACTTC. The chain links TRBV27 to TRBJ2-5; D uncertain. The germline V and J ends were trimmed by 2 bases and 1 base, with 5 bases remaining between them. Germline V gives CDR1 MNHEY, CDR2 SMNVEV (reference sequence). The CDR3 length is 13 residues.

This chain connects TRBV6-4 to TRBJ1-1; tentatively, D is TRBD1 (5 bases). V was clipped by 2 bases and J by 0 bases, with 7 bases between them. CDR1 and CDR2 (germline): MRHNA, SNTAGT. The CDR3 is 14 amino acids. In DNA form, the CDR3 reads TGTGCCAGCAGTGACCAGGGCATGAACACTGAAGCTTTCTTT. It codes for CASSDQGMNTEAFF.

Here the CDR3 reads CASSRDIPEQYF. CDR3 DNA: TGTGCCAGCAGTCGGGACATCCCCGAGCAGTACTTC. The chain has TRBV2 and TRBJ2-7; D is perhaps TRBD1 (6 bases). The germline V gene has CDR1 SNHLY and CDR2 FYNNEI. The CDR3 sequence is 12 residues long. The V end was cut by 5 bases, the J end by 6 bases, with 11 bases between.

This clone was seen only a few times. The genes are TRBV14 and TRBJ2-7, with 10 nucleotides matching TRBD1. The CDR3 loop spans 17 amino acids. The V and J ends lost 0 bases and 1 base, in that order; junction bases with no gene match: 6. The germline V gene has CDR1 SGHDN and CDR2 FVKESK. CDR3 sequence reads: CASSQDGGTGVSYEQYF. The CDR3 bases are TGTGCCAGCAGCCAAGATGGGGGGACAGGGGTGTCCTACGAGCAGTACTTC.

This chain connects TRBV10-1 to TRBJ2-3, with 7 bases aligning to TRBD2. Looked up from germline, CDR1 is WNHNN and CDR2 is SYGVQD (reference sequence). The CDR3 spans 14 residues. Trimming removed 2 bases from V and 4 bases from J; junction bases left unmatched: 3. CDR3 loop: CASSEAGVADTQYF. CDR3 in DNA: TGCGCCAGCAGTGAGGCGGGGGTCGCAGATACGCAGTATTTT.

The sample holds a few counts of this clone. The chain is built from TRBV27 and TRBJ2-3; TRBD1 agrees at 7 bases. V was clipped by 5 bases and J by 0 bases; unmatched bases: 2. The length of the CDR3 is 14 residues. The germline V gene encodes CDR1 MNHEY and CDR2 SMNVEV (reference sequence). CDR3 region: CASSKQGSTDTQYF. CDR3 sequence (DNA): TGTGCCAGCAGTAAACAGGGGAGCACAGATACGCAGTATTTT.

The CDR3: CAWTGTSGGADTQYF. The CDR3 region has the DNA TGTGCCTGGACCGGGACTAGCGGGGGGGCAGATACGCAGTATTTT. The genes are TRBV30 and TRBJ2-3, with TRBD2 matching over 16 bases. This CDR3 contains 15 residues. Germline V gene data show CDR1 as GTSNPN and CDR2 as SVGIG (reference sequence). Unmatched junction bases numbered 2, after V lost 4 bases and J lost 4 bases.

The chain uses TRBV7-9 and TRBJ2-5; 13 bases agree with TRBD2. This CDR3 is 15 amino acids long. Germline trimming cut 5 bases from V and 6 bases from J; bases unmatched to any gene: 6. Germline V CDR1 and CDR2: SEHNR, FQNEAQ (reference sequence). The CDR3 region has the DNA TGTGCCAGCAGCCCGGGACTAGCGGGGCGGCAGACCCAGTACTTC. The encoded protein is CASSPGLAGRQTQYF.

CDR3 sequence (DNA): TGTGCCAGCAGCCCCCCGGACAGGGGATACAATGAGCAGTTCTTC. This translates into CASSPPDRGYNEQFF. The V call is TRBV9, the J call TRBJ2-1; 9 bases line up with TRBD1. Trimming removed 4 bases from V and 4 bases from J; junction bases left unmatched: 6. Germline CDR1 reads SGDLS; CDR2 reads YYNGEE. The CDR3 covers 15 residues.

The gene calls are TRBV5-4 and TRBJ2-1; TRBD2 might be the D (6 bases). V shed 3 bases and J shed 2 bases, with 12 bases lying between them. The CDR3 runs to 15 residues. CDR1 SGHNT and CDR2 YYREEE come from the germline V gene (reference sequence). The CDR3 DNA reads as TGTGCCAGCAGCTCGGGACTCAAGACCTACAATGAGCAGTTCTTC. Protein product: CASSSGLKTYNEQFF.

The rearrangement links TRBV18 to TRBJ1-2; TRBD1 agrees at 9 bases. This CDR3 spans 15 amino acids. J was trimmed by 4 bases and V by 2 bases; bases with no gene match: 5. In germline, CDR1 is KGHSH, CDR2 LQKENI. The CDR3 DNA sequence: TGTGCCAGCTCACCAAGGACAGGGGACCCCTATGGCTACACCTTC. Protein sequence: CASSPRTGDPYGYTF.

The rearrangement uses TRBV7-9 and TRBJ1-4; D is undetermined. Germline CDR1 and CDR2: SEHNR and FQNEAQ (reference sequence). The CDR3 sequence is 14 residues long. V lost 0 bases and J lost 6, with 8 bases in between. CDR3 in amino acids: CASSLAGLDEKLFF. The CDR3 region has the DNA TGTGCCAGCAGCTTAGCGGGCCTGGATGAAAAACTGTTTTTT.

The chain joins TRBV9 to TRBJ1-2; D ambiguous. From germline, CDR1 is SGDLS and CDR2 YYNGEE. The CDR3 sequence is 14 residues long. V gave up 0 bases and J gave up 8 bases, with 14 bases separating them. DNA for the CDR3: TGTGCCAGCAGCGTAGACGGGATTGACGGGGGCTACACCTTC. Protein sequence: CASSVDGIDGGYTF. The full variable domain, in which reference TRBV9 and TRBJ1-2 provide the parts outside the CDR3, is DSGVTQTPKHLITATGQRVTLRCSPRSGDLSVYWYQQSLDQGLQFLIQYYNGEERAKGNILERFSAQQFPDLHSELNLSSLELGDSALYFCASSVDGIDGGYTFGSGTRLTVV.

The chain recombines TRBV9 with TRBJ2-2; TRBD1 might be the D (5 bases). Trimming removed 0 bases from V and 4 bases from J, with 10 bases in between. Germline CDR1 and CDR2: SGDLS and YYNGEE. This CDR3 contains 15 residues. The CDR3 region has the DNA TGTGCCAGCAGCGTAGGGCAGGGTGGCACCGGGGAGCTGTTTTTT. It specifies CASSVGQGGTGELFF.

This clone appeared a single time. V and J are TRBV2 and TRBJ2-3, with TRBD1 matching over 8 bases. J gave up 4 bases and V 3 bases, and 9 bases lay outside the gene matches. Germline V CDR1 and CDR2: SNHLY, FYNNEI. This CDR3 comprises 16 residues. The CDR3 sequence is CASSEPWTGRADTQYF. CDR3 nucleotides: TGTGCCAGCAGTGAGCCGTGGACAGGGCGGGCAGATACGCAGTATTTT.

This clone was observed a handful of times. The V call is TRBV7-2, the J call TRBJ1-4, with TRBD1 matching 9 bases. Germline values: CDR1 SGHTA, CDR2 FQGNSA. The CDR3 contains 15 residues. Trimming at V came to 5 bases and at J to 5 bases, leaving 6 bases not matched to a gene. This chain's CDR3 is CASSPDRGANEKLFF. DNA for the CDR3: TGTGCCAGCAGCCCCGACAGGGGGGCGAATGAAAAACTGTTTTTT.

The chain couples TRBV5-4 to TRBJ1-6; D remains ambiguous. The CDR3 spans 15 residues. Trimming removed 3 bases from V and 4 bases from J, with 11 bases in between. The germline V gene encodes CDR1 SGHNT and CDR2 YYREEE (reference sequence). The CDR3 DNA follows: TGTGCCAGCAGCTGGCGACGGGATTATAATTCACCCCTCCACTTT. Its protein is CASSWRRDYNSPLHF.

The chain combines TRBV24-1 with TRBJ1-4; 7 nucleotides agree with TRBD1. The CDR3 extends over 13 amino acids. CDR1 and CDR2 from the germline V gene are KGHDR and SFDVKD. V lost 6 bases and J lost 8; bases outside the gene matches: 5. CDR3: CATSRTGEEKLFF. Written as DNA, the CDR3 is TGTGCCACCAGTAGGACAGGAGAGGAAAAACTGTTTTTT.

The V call is TRBV28, the J call TRBJ2-5; D is undetermined. CDR1 is MDHEN and CDR2 is SYDVKM in the germline V gene. This CDR3 comprises 15 residues. V dropped 1 base and J dropped 2 bases, with 11 bases sitting between them. CDR3 in DNA: TGTGCCAGCAGTTTATCGCCTAGTGAACAAGAGACCCAGTACTTC. Protein product: CASSLSPSEQETQYF.